This entry is about one TCR beta chain. This sample also contains other DNA sequences that code for the same CDR3. The CDR3 is made up of 14 amino acids. In germline, CDR1 is SGHTA, CDR2 FQGNSA. V was cut by 1 base and J by 0 bases, with 7 bases left in between. The data belong to a study of shared clonotypes between healthy human individuals. Repertoires were generated with immunoSEQ multiplex PCR, while TCRdb's copy carries only in-frame clones and drops some. Found here are 1.5 million to 1.9 million clones, under 99% of them singletons; the top ten hold about 0.4%. This sequence joins TRBV7-2 and TRBJ2-7; TRBD2 is a possible D gene (5 bases). The TCR originated in a man between 25 and 39 years old in good health. Material for sequencing was naive CD4+ T cells sorted from blood. The subset was: CD45RA+ positively selected. This CDR3 is CASSLGRASYEQYF. CDR3 bases: TGTGCCAGCAGCTTAGGGCGGGCCTCCTACGAGCAGTACTTC.